This TCR beta chain was sequenced for a study of T-cell memory formation after mild COVID-19. TCRdb analysed the 5' RACE reads with MiXCR anew, one entry per CDR3 protein. The profile covers under 250,000 distinct CDR3 sequences, with about 10% appearing a single time and just over 3% taken by the ten largest. General study points: Shrinking CD4+ clones were chiefly CM and EM; CD8+ ones were chiefly EMRA.

The sample holds a few counts of this clonotype. Its specificity is unknown. The receptor's source is a young man who had mild COVID-19 (a few samples of this study predate the infection). Cell type and time point are not known. Sample: PBMCs or a T cell subset sorted from them (not recorded which).

The CDR3: CSVPRQVNNEKLFF. In DNA, the CDR3 is TGCAGTGTTCCTCGACAGGTCAATAATGAAAAACTGTTTTTT. This chain connects TRBV20-1 to TRBJ1-4; TRBD1 is a possible D gene (6 bases). Germline-derived CDR1 and CDR2 are DFQATT and SNEGSKA (reference sequence). V lost 7 bases and J 4 bases, leaving 16 bases between the germline ends. This CDR3 has 14 amino acids.